In this sample, the clone carrying this T cell receptor beta chain turned up many times. Its target is not known. Time point denoted: pre-sensitization, week 0. As to treatment: therapeutic diphenylcyclopropenone sensitization with weekly scalp DPC. There are 18 residues in the CDR3. The germline V gene encodes CDR1 SEHNR and CDR2 FQNEAQ (reference sequence). V gave up 5 bases and J gave up 0 bases, with 20 bases separating them. The sample comes from a study of human T cells and chemical hapten exposure. Study-level points and caveats: TCRs above 1 in 1000 frequency stayed constant with DPC sensitization. Clustering by CDR3 similarity yielded significantly more large clusters from expanded TCRs than controls.

TCRdb passed the RACE reads through MiXCR, listing each CDR3 protein once. The table records around 330,000 distinct CDR3 sequences, about 5% of them present only once. The sequenced sample was whole blood, obtained in connection with sensitization to the hapten diphenylcyclopropenone (DPC). The receptor was derived from a woman aged 18-29 years with alopecia areata. Some clones in this sample may be carry-over from other donors' samples. The chain combines TRBV7-9 with TRBJ2-1; possible D gene TRBD2, 6 bases. CDR3 in amino acids: CASSPGEAGRSSYNEQFF. Written as DNA, the CDR3 is TGTGCCAGCAGCCCCGGCGAGGCGGGACGAAGCTCCTACAATGAGCAGTTCTTC.